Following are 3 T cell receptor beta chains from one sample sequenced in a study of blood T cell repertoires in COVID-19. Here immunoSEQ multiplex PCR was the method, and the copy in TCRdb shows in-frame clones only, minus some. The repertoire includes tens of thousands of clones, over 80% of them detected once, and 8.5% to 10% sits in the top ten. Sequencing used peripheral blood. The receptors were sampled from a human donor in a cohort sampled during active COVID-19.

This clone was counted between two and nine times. CDR3 sequence reads: CASSPRQGTNTEAFF. CDR3 nucleotides: TGTGCCAGCAGCCCGAGACAGGGAACAAACACTGAAGCTTTCTTT. This chain connects TRBV7-9 to TRBJ1-1; 7 bases are shared with TRBD1. CDR1 and CDR2 from the germline V gene are SEHNR and FQNEAQ (reference sequence). The length of the CDR3 is 15 residues. V gave up 5 bases and J gave up 2 bases; unmatched junction bases: 8.

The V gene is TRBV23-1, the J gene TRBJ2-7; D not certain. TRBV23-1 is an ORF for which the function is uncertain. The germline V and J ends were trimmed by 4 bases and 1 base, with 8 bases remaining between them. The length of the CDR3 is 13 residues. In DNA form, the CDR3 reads TGCGCCAGCAGTCGGCAGGATTCCTACGAGCAGTACTTC. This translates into CASSRQDSYEQYF.

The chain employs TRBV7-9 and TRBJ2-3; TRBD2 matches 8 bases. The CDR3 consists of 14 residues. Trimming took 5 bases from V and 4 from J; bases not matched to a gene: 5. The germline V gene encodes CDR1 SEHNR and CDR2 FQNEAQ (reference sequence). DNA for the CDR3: TGTGCCAGCAGCCCCTCCGGGGGGGCAGATACGCAGTATTTT. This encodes CASSPSGGADTQYF. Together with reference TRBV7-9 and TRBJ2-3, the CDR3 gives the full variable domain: DTGVSQNPRHKITKRGQNVTFRCDPISEHNRLYWYRQTLGQGPEFLTYFQNEAQLEKSRLLSDRFSAERPKGSFSTLEIQRTEQGDSAMYLCASSPSGGADTQYFGPGTRLTVL.